This T cell receptor (beta chain) was documented in a study of spatial heterogeneity in lung cancer. Study summary: Detected beta-chain sequences consistently exceeded alpha-chain sequences. The study's findings and limits: At resection, ubiquitous expanded tumor TCRs appeared in blood more than at follow-up.

Trimming removed 5 bases from V and 3 bases from J; junction bases left unmatched: 3. There are 14 residues in the CDR3. The time point is: sample taken at primary tumor resection. Whole RNA obtained from tumor, nontumor lung or frozen PBMC underwent sequencing without sorting. Samples came from 65 to 75 TRACERx patients with untreated early-stage lung cancer. Every molecule of TCR cDNA had its own unique molecular identifier. TCRdb ran MiXCR on the 5' RACE reads and lists one entry per CDR3 protein. This table holds tens of thousands of distinct CDR3 sequences, over 8.5% found once. This clonotype was recorded at least ten times. Its antigen remains unidentified.

The sequence derives from a male donor with early-stage non-small cell lung cancer. The source material was PBMCs, sampled at surgery. This sequence joins TRBV12-3 or TRBV12-4 and TRBJ2-5, with 10 bases identical to TRBD2. CDR3 DNA sequence: TGTGCCAGCAGTCTGCTAGCGGGGGAAGAGACCCAGTACTTC. Protein sequence: CASSLLAGEETQYF.